This T cell receptor beta chain was recorded in a study of T cell changes during pregnancy in multiple sclerosis. This CDR3 region has 13 residues. V shed 3 bases and J shed 3 bases, with 6 bases lying between them. Looked up from germline, CDR1 is LNHDA and CDR2 is SQIVND (reference sequence). TCRdb's copy holds only in-frame clones and misses some; the assay was immunoSEQ multiplex PCR. This table has 75,000 to 80,000 clones, approximately 91% appearing once. The J gene is TRBJ1-5, the V gene TRBV19; D is unclear. Sequencing used peripheral blood, obtained before pregnancy. This receptor was taken from a female donor with multiple sclerosis, enrolled in a pregnancy study. The CDR3 DNA reads TGTGCCAGTAGTATTATTTACAATCAGCCCCAGCATTTT. Its translation is CASSIIYNQPQHF.